This passage covers 25 T cell receptor beta chains from one sample sequenced in a study of blood T cell repertoires in COVID-19. Generated by immunoSEQ multiplex PCR, the TCRdb table keeps only in-frame clones and is missing some. The table has approximately 230,000 clones, approximately 84% seen once; the top ten hold about 15%. The sample taken for sequencing was PBMCs or T cells enriched from blood (not recorded which). Every receptor here comes from a man in his forties who had recovered from COVID-19.

This clone was picked up many times. This rearrangement joins TRBV6-5 to TRBJ2-1, with TRBD2 matching 8 bases. V trimming: 8 bases; J trimming: 4 bases; junction bases outside the gene matches: 7. In germline, CDR1 is MNHEY, CDR2 SVGAGI. CDR3 length equals 14 residues. CDR3 protein: CASGVAGIYNEQFF. As DNA, the CDR3 is TGTGCCAGCGGGGTAGCGGGGATATACAATGAGCAGTTCTTC.

The gene calls are TRBV19 and TRBJ1-3, with D unresolved. V was clipped by 1 base and J by 0 bases, with 10 bases between them. CDR3 length equals 16 residues. CDR1 is LNHDA and CDR2 is SQIVND in the germline V gene (reference sequence). The DNA for the CDR3 is TGTGCCAGTAGTATAGGGCAGACAAGCTCTGGAAACACCATATATTTT. The encoded protein is CASSIGQTSSGNTIYF.

The V and J genes are TRBV30 and TRBJ2-3; 7 bases line up with TRBD2. The CDR3 sequence is 15 residues long. The trim removed 5 bases at V and 4 bases at J, leaving 12 bases unmatched. Per the germline V gene, CDR1 is GTSNPN and CDR2 is SVGIG (reference sequence). CDR3 protein: CAWVSGGGYADTQYF. DNA for the CDR3: TGTGCCTGGGTTTCTGGGGGGGGGTACGCAGATACGCAGTATTTT.

The J gene is TRBJ2-5, the V gene TRBV6-5; D gene ambiguous. From germline, CDR1 is MNHEY and CDR2 SVGAGI. The CDR3 totals 14 residues. The V and J ends lost 0 bases and 2 bases respectively, with 7 bases between them. The CDR3 nucleotides are TGTGCCAGCAGTTACTCCGCAGGTCAAGAGACCCAGTACTTC. It codes for CASSYSAGQETQYF.

The chain is built from TRBV3-1 (or the pseudogene TRBV3-2) and TRBJ1-3, with TRBD1 as a possible D gene (5 bases). This CDR3 comprises 14 residues. Germline CDR1 and CDR2: LGHDT and YNNKEL (reference sequence). V was clipped by 6 bases and J by 4 bases, with 13 bases between them. The CDR3 DNA is TGTGCCAGCAGTTCTAGGGGTTACGGAAACACCATATATTTT. Protein sequence: CASSSRGYGNTIYF.

The chain joins TRBV30 to TRBJ2-4; 9 nucleotides match TRBD1. V shed 1 base and J 7 bases; nucleotides not matched to a gene: 2. The CDR3 has 13 residues. Germline-derived CDR1 and CDR2 are GTSNPN and SVGIG (reference sequence). CDR3 in DNA: TGTGCCTGGAGTGGAGACAGGGGGAACATTCAGTACTTC. It translates to CAWSGDRGNIQYF. The full variable domain, rest sourced from reference TRBV30 and TRBJ2-4, is SQTIHQWPATLVQPVGSPLSLECTVEGTSNPNLYWYRQAAGRGLQLLFYSVGIGQISSEVPQNLSASRPQDRQFILSSKKLLLSDSGFYLCAWSGDRGNIQYFGAGTRLSVL.

This chain connects TRBV27 to TRBJ1-6; D call uncertain. Trimming cost V 5 bases and J 3 bases, with 5 bases left between them. The CDR3 sequence is 13 residues long. The germline CDR1 and CDR2 sequences are MNHEY and SMNVEV (reference sequence). The CDR3 region is CASSPGYNSPLHF. The CDR3 nucleotides read TGTGCCAGCAGTCCGGGCTATAATTCACCCCTCCACTTT.

This clone showed up just once. This chain uses TRBV7-9 with TRBJ2-1; 9 positions match TRBD2. CDR3 length equals 16 residues. The germline gives CDR1 SEHNR, CDR2 FQNEAQ (reference sequence). V lost 5 bases to trimming and J lost 7 bases; unmatched junction nucleotides: 12. DNA for the CDR3: TGTGCCAGCAGCCCGAGGAAGCGGGGGGAGAGGAATGAGCAGTTCTTC. Translated, it gives CASSPRKRGERNEQFF.

The chain has TRBV28 and TRBJ1-5; TRBD1 agrees at 10 bases. V shed 9 bases, J shed 5 bases, and the junction held 7 bases outside the gene matches. The germline gives CDR1 MDHEN, CDR2 SYDVKM. This CDR3 has 14 residues. In DNA form, the CDR3 reads TGTGCCAGGGTGACAGGGGGCGGCCATCAGCCCCAGCATTTT. Its protein is CARVTGGGHQPQHF.

This clone has more than one count but fewer than ten. The chain recombines TRBV29-1 with TRBJ1-3, with a tentative D call TRBD1 (5 bases). Germline-derived CDR1 and CDR2 are SQVTM and ANQGSEA. V dropped 2 bases and J dropped 0 bases, with 8 bases sitting between them. The CDR3 covers 14 residues. The CDR3 DNA is TGCAGCGTTGAACTTGACAGCTCTGGAAACACCATATATTTT. It encodes CSVELDSSGNTIYF.

The rearrangement links TRBV27 to TRBJ1-1; D is ambiguous. Germline values: CDR1 MNHEY, CDR2 SMNVEV (reference sequence). V shed 5 bases and J shed 6 bases, with 16 bases lying between them. This CDR3 comprises 14 residues. CDR3 coding DNA: TGTGCCAGCAGTGCCTCAATTTCGAGTCCTGAAGCTTTCTTT. Residues: CASSASISSPEAFF.

Comments on this clone: This same CDR3 is encoded by further DNA sequences in the sample. The rearrangement links TRBV5-1 to TRBJ1-4; possibly TRBD1 for D (5 bases). Trimming took off 0 bases at V and 8 bases at J, with 11 bases between the two ends. The CDR3 extends over 14 amino acids. Germline CDR1 SGHRS, CDR2 YFSETQ. CDR3 sequence reads: CASSLGQGGEKLFF. The DNA of the CDR3 is TGCGCCAGCAGCTTGGGGCAGGGAGGCGAAAAACTGTTTTTT.

There are a few counts of this clone. The genes are TRBV14 and TRBJ1-1; D not certain. CDR3 size: 13 residues. V lost 2 bases and J lost 5, with 9 bases in between. Looked up from germline, CDR1 is SGHDN and CDR2 is FVKESK. The CDR3 here is CASSQLGVTEAFF. The CDR3 DNA is TGTGCCAGCAGCCAACTCGGAGTTACTGAAGCTTTCTTT.

The chain employs TRBV30 and TRBJ2-5; TRBD2 matches at 9 bases. V trimming: 3 bases; J trimming: 9 bases; junction bases outside the gene matches: 8. Germline V gene lookup returns CDR1 GTSNPN and CDR2 SVGIG (reference sequence). The CDR3 is 13 residues long. The CDR3 reads CAWRGLAGWAQYF. In DNA, the CDR3 is TGTGCCTGGAGGGGGCTAGCGGGGTGGGCCCAGTACTTC.

The chain uses TRBV9 and TRBJ1-1; possibly TRBD1 for D (5 bases). The germline V gene encodes CDR1 SGDLS and CDR2 YYNGEE. V lost 3 bases to trimming and J lost 1 base, with 7 bases between them. This CDR3 spans 13 amino acids. The DNA of the CDR3 is TGTGCCAGCAGCGCGCAGGGGAACACTGAAGCTTTCTTT. This gives the protein CASSAQGNTEAFF.

V and J are TRBV7-9 and TRBJ2-2; TRBD2 aligns across 7 bases. This CDR3 has 15 residues. The V gene's germline CDR1 is SEHNR and CDR2 FQNEAQ (reference sequence). Trimming took 0 bases from V and 4 from J; bases not matched to a gene: 2. The CDR3 loop reads CASSLARTSTGELFF. The CDR3 DNA follows: TGTGCCAGCAGCTTAGCCAGGACTAGCACCGGGGAGCTGTTTTTT. The full variable domain, in which reference TRBV7-9 and TRBJ2-2 provide the parts outside the CDR3, is DTGVSQNPRHKITKRGQNVTFRCDPISEHNRLYWYRQTLGQGPEFLTYFQNEAQLEKSRLLSDRFSAERPKGSFSTLEIQRTEQGDSAMYLCASSLARTSTGELFFGEGSRLTVL.

The chain recombines TRBV28 with TRBJ2-3; 7 nucleotides agree with TRBD2. Losses at the gene ends were 6 bases for V and 2 bases for J; bases not matched to a gene: 2. The CDR3 sequence is 13 residues long. Germline values: CDR1 MDHEN, CDR2 SYDVKM. DNA of the CDR3: TGTGCCAGCAGAAGCGGGAACACAGATACGCAGTATTTT. This gives the protein CASRSGNTDTQYF.

This chain uses TRBV6-6 with TRBJ1-1, with D unclear. Trimming removed 4 bases from V and 11 bases from J, with 26 bases in between. The CDR3 is 16 amino acids. Per germline, CDR1 MNHNY and CDR2 SVGAGI (reference sequence). The CDR3, as DNA: TGTGCCAGCAGTTCGTTACTCAGTTTGGGCGGACTATGGGCTTTCTTT. Translating gives CASSSLLSLGGLWAFF.

This sequence joins TRBV28 and TRBJ1-2; TRBD1 aligns across 9 bases. V trimming: 6 bases; J trimming: 6 bases; junction bases outside the gene matches: 11. This CDR3 spans 15 amino acids. Germline V gene data show CDR1 as MDHEN and CDR2 as SYDVKM. DNA of the CDR3: TGTGCCAGCAGCCCTGGAGGGACAGGGCCCCATGGCTACACCTTC. Its translation is CASSPGGTGPHGYTF.

The table lists this clone with a few counts. The chain uses TRBV6-5 and TRBJ2-2, with 10 bases that match TRBD1. After removal of 6 bases from V and 8 bases from J, the junction contained 6 bases not matched to a gene. This CDR3 contains 14 residues. The germline V gene has CDR1 MNHEY and CDR2 SVGAGI. Here the CDR3 reads CASRGQGRGGELFF. CDR3 DNA sequence: TGTGCCAGCAGGGGACAGGGGCGGGGAGGGGAGCTGTTTTTT.

This clone was seen a single time. The chain recombines TRBV9 with TRBJ1-2, with D unclear. The CDR3 totals 13 residues. V lost 4 bases and J lost 4, with 11 bases in between. CDR1 is SGDLS, CDR2 YYNGEE, per germline. The CDR3 spells CASSLGRSYGYTF. CDR3 nucleotides: TGTGCCAGCAGCCTCGGGAGGAGCTATGGCTACACCTTC.

The V gene is TRBV24-1, the J gene TRBJ2-3; D not certain. The CDR3 covers 11 residues. The germline CDR1 and CDR2 sequences are KGHDR and SFDVKD. Trimming stripped 9 bases from V and 4 bases from J, with 7 bases between. CDR3 DNA: TGTGCCACCTCCCGGGCAGATACGCAGTATTTT. The encoded protein is CATSRADTQYF.

The chain combines TRBV20-1 with TRBJ1-2; D possibly corresponds to TRBD1 (6 bases). Germline-derived CDR1 and CDR2 are DFQATT and SNEGSKA (reference sequence). Trimming shortened V by 3 bases and J by 1 base, and 12 bases separated the two germline ends. The CDR3 length is 14 residues. Written as DNA, the CDR3 is TGCAGTGCTAGTCTGGCAGGGGTTAACTATGGCTACACCTTC. It codes for CSASLAGVNYGYTF.

The chain links TRBV2 to TRBJ1-2; TRBD1 might be the D (5 bases). CDR1 SNHLY and CDR2 FYNNEI come from the germline V gene. V lost 2 bases and J lost 2, with 15 bases in between. The CDR3 extends over 16 amino acids. CDR3 in amino acids: CASSESWIDRNYGYTF. CDR3 nucleotides: TGTGCCAGCAGTGAAAGTTGGATTGACAGAAACTATGGCTACACCTTC.

The rearrangement joins TRBV7-8 to TRBJ1-2; tentatively, D is TRBD1 (6 bases). This CDR3 is built from 16 residues. Deletions cut 6 bases from V and 0 bases from J, with 17 bases between. Germline V lookup: CDR1 SGHVS, CDR2 FQNEAQ. Here the CDR3 DNA reads TGTGCCAGCAGGCCCACAGACAGGACAGCTAACTATGGCTACACCTTC. Translating gives CASRPTDRTANYGYTF. Complete variable domain (other parts from reference TRBV7-8 and TRBJ1-2): GAGVSQSPRYKVAKRGQDVALRCDPISGHVSLFWYQQALGQGPEFLTYFQNEAQLDKSGLPSDRFFAERPEGSVSTLKIQRTQQEDSAVYLCASRPTDRTANYGYTFGSGTRLTVV.